This T cell receptor beta chain was captured in a study of blood T cell repertoires in COVID-19. Study overall: The study drew acute and convalescent COVID-19 samples from the United States, Italy and Spain.

Here immunoSEQ multiplex PCR was the method, and the copy in TCRdb shows in-frame clones only, minus some. The sample lists about 120,000 clones; approximately 90% were seen once. The sequencing sample was made of peripheral blood. The source is a human donor in a cohort sampled during active COVID-19.

The CDR3 DNA reads as TGTGCCAGCAGCTTAGTTTCAGGGACAGGGGGGAATGAGCAGTTCTTC. Protein sequence: CASSLVSGTGGNEQFF. The chain couples TRBV7-6 to TRBJ2-1; 11 bases are shared with TRBD1. CDR1 is SGHVS, CDR2 FNYEAQ, per germline. Trimming removed 1 base from V and 7 bases from J; junction bases left unmatched: 6. This CDR3 comprises 16 residues.